The clone carrying this T cell receptor (beta chain) was picked up a small number of times. The source of the sample is a study of early T cells in non-severe SARS-CoV-2 infection. TCRdb reprocessed the 5' RACE reads with MiXCR, giving one entry per CDR3 protein. The sample holds tens of thousands of distinct CDR3 sequences, about 6% seen once. The germline V and J ends were trimmed by 5 bases and 10 bases, with 17 bases remaining between them. Per germline, CDR1 MDHEN and CDR2 SYDVKM. This CDR3 region has 13 residues. The chain uses TRBV28 and TRBJ2-5, with D perhaps TRBD1 (5 bases). This clonotype was sampled from an adult who was a healthcare worker with PCR-confirmed SARS-CoV-2 infection or an uninfected control (not recorded which). The specimen sequenced was whole blood. As DNA, the CDR3 is TGTGCCAGCAGTCTGGCCCCCCCAGGGCACCAGTACTTC. Translating gives CASSLAPPGHQYF.